This is a list of T cell receptor beta chains from one sample in a study of blood T cell repertoires in COVID-19. Method: immunoSEQ multiplex PCR; TCRdb's copy keeps in-frame clones and lacks some. The table has about 140,000 clones, 84% seen once; the top ten hold 3.4%. The sample comprised PBMCs or T cells enriched from blood (not recorded which). The receptors shown here come from a woman aged 45 to 65 with acute COVID-19. Each CDR3 is given with its conserved first and last residue. D genes are given only for firm matches. Rows may omit the clone size; those that give it use once, few, many or a size class.

D | size | J | V | CDR3 | DNA
NA | NA | TRBJ1-4 | TRBV11-2 | CASSFRTKNEKLFF | TGTGCCAGCAGCTTCCGGACAAAGAATGAAAAACTGTTTTTT
TRBD1 | NA | TRBJ1-4 | TRBV19 | CATRDRGATNEKLFF | TGTGCCACTCGGGACAGGGGTGCGACTAATGAAAAACTGTTTTTT
TRBD2 | NA | TRBJ2-7 | TRBV3-1/TRBV3-2 | CASSQARAGRYEQYF | TGTGCCAGCAGCCAAGCGAGAGCGGGGAGGTACGAGCAGTACTTC
TRBD1 | NA | TRBJ1-3 | TRBV28 | CASSSGTGGPSGNTIYF | TGTGCCAGCAGTTCTGGGACAGGGGGCCCCTCTGGAAACACCATATATTTT
TRBD1 | NA | TRBJ2-1 | TRBV7-2 | CASSLVGQGSYNEQFF | TGTGCCAGCAGCTTAGTTGGACAGGGTTCCTACAATGAGCAGTTCTTC
TRBD1 | few | TRBJ2-7 | TRBV19 | CASSLETGSPPYEQYF | TGTGCCAGTAGTTTGGAGACAGGGAGCCCCCCCTACGAGCAGTACTTC
TRBD2 | NA | TRBJ2-1 | TRBV7-9 | CASSLGSGARSSSYNEQFF | TGTGCCAGCAGCCTAGGAAGCGGGGCGCGGAGCAGCTCCTACAATGAGCAGTTCTTC
TRBD2 | few | TRBJ2-1 | TRBV7-6 | CASSLVSAGGINEQFF | TGTGCCAGCAGCTTAGTCTCAGCGGGAGGAATAAATGAGCAGTTCTTC
NA | NA | TRBJ2-7 | TRBV7-8 | CASTKGGVSYEQYF | TGTGCCAGCACCAAGGGGGGGGTTTCCTACGAGCAGTACTTC
NA | NA | TRBJ1-2 | TRBV3-1/TRBV3-2 | CASSQDSLGGLDYGYTF | TGTGCCAGCAGCCAAGATTCCCTCGGGGGTCTAGACTATGGCTACACCTTC
NA | NA | TRBJ2-1 | TRBV7-9 | CASSRPTALAENEQFF | TGTGCCAGCAGCCGCCCCACGGCACTAGCTGAGAATGAGCAGTTCTTC